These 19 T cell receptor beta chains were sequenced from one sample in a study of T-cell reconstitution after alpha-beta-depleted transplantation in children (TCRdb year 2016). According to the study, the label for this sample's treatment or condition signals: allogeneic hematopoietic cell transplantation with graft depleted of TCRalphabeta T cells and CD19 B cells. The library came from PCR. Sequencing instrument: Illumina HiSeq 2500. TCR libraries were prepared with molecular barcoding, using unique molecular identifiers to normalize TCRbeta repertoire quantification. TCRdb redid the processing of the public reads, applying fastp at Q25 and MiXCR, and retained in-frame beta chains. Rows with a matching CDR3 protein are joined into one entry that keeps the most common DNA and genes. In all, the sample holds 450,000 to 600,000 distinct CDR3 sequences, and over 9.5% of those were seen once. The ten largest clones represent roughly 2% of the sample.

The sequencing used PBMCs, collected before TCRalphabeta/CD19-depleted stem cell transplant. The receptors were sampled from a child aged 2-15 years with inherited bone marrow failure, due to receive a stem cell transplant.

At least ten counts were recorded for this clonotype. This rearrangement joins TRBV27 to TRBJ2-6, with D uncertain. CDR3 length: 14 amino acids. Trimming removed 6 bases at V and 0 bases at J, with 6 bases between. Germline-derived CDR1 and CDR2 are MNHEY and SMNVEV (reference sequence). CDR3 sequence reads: CASSIASGANVLTF. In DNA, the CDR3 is TGTGCCAGCAGCATCGCCTCTGGGGCCAACGTCCTGACTTTC. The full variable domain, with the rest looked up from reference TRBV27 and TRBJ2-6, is EAQVTQNPRYLITVTGKKLTVTCSQNMNHEYMSWYRQDPGLGLRQIYYSMNVEVTDKGDVPEGYKVSRKEKRNFPLILESPSPNQTSLYFCASSIASGANVLTFGAGSRLTVL.

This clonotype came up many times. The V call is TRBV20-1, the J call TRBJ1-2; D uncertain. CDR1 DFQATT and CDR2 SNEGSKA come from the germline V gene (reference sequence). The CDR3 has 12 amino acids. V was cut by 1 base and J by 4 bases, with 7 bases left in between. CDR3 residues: CSARVAGYGYTF. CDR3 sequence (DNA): TGCAGTGCTAGAGTGGCAGGCTATGGCTACACCTTC.

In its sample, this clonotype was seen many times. CDR3 DNA: TGCAGCGTTGGGGGTGGGGGACAGGGGGCAGACGAGCAGTACTTC. Translated, it gives CSVGGGGQGADEQYF. J is TRBJ2-7 and V is TRBV29-1; 12 bases fit TRBD1. Germline CDR1 is SQVTM and CDR2 is ANQGSEA. The CDR3 loop spans 15 amino acids. Trimming cost V 4 bases and J 5 bases; bases outside gene matches: 9.

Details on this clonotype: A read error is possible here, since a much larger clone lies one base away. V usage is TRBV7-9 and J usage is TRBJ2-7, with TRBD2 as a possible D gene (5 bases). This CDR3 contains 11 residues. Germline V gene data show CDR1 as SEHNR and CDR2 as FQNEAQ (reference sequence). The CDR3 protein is CASSSRDLQHF. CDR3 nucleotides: TGTGCCAGCAGCTCCCGGGATCTGCAGCACTTC.

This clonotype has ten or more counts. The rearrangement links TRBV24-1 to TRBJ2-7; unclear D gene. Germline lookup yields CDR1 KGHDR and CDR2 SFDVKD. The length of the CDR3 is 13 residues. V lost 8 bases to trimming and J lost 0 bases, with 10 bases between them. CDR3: CATTRKSSYEQYF. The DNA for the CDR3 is TGTGCCACCACCAGAAAGAGCTCCTACGAGCAGTACTTC.

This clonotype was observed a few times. CDR3 bases: TGTGCCAGCAGCTCAACCGGGACTACCAATGAGCAGTTCTTC. Its translation is CASSSTGTTNEQFF. The chain recombines TRBV5-5 with TRBJ2-1, with TRBD2 matching 7 bases. Trimming took 3 bases from V and 6 from J; bases not matched to a gene: 6. Germline loops: CDR1 SGHKS, CDR2 YYEKEE (reference sequence). This CDR3 has 14 amino acids.

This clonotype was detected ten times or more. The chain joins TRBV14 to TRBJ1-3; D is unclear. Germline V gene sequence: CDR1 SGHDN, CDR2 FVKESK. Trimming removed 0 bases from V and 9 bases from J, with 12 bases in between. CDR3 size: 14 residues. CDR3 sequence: CASSQDPSAVTIYF. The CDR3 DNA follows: TGTGCCAGCAGCCAAGATCCCAGCGCTGTCACCATATATTTT. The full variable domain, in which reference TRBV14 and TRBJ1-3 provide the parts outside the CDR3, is EAGVTQFPSHSVIEKGQTVTLRCDPISGHDNLYWYRRVMGKEIKFLLHFVKESKQDESGMPNNRFLAERTGGTYSTLKVQPAELEDSGVYFCASSQDPSAVTIYFGEGSWLTVV.

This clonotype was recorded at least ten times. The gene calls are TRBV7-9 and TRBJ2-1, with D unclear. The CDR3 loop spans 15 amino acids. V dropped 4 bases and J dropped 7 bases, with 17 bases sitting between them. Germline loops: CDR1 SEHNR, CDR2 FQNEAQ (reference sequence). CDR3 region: CASSSAPKGWNEQFF. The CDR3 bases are TGTGCCAGCAGCTCAGCTCCGAAAGGGTGGAATGAGCAGTTCTTC. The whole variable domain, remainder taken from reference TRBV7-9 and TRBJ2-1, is DTGVSQNPRHKITKRGQNVTFRCDPISEHNRLYWYRQTLGQGPEFLTYFQNEAQLEKSRLLSDRFSAERPKGSFSTLEIQRTEQGDSAMYLCASSSAPKGWNEQFFGPGTRLTVL.

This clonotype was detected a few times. CDR3 nucleotides: TGTGCCTGCAGACAGGGGACCTACGAGCAGTACTTC. Translation gives CACRQGTYEQYF. This chain joins TRBV30 and TRBJ2-7; 8 nucleotides line up with TRBD1. The CDR3 spans 12 residues. CDR1 is GTSNPN and CDR2 is SVGIG in the germline V gene (reference sequence). V lost 6 bases and J lost 2; bases outside the gene matches: 3.

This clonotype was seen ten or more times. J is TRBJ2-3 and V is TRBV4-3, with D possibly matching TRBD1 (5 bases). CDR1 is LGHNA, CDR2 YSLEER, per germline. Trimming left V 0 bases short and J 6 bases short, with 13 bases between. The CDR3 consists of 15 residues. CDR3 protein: CASSQEGEGADTQYF. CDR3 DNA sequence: TGCGCCAGCAGCCAAGAAGGGGAAGGGGCCGATACGCAGTATTTT.

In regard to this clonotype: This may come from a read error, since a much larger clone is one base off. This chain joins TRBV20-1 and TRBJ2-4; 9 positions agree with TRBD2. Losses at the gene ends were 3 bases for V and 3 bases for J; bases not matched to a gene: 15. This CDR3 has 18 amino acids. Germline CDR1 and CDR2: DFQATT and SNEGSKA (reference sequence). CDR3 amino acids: CSARVGLARSGVKNIQYF. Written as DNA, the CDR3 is TGCAGTGCTAGGGTGGGACTAGCCCGGAGTGGGGTCAAAAACATTCAGTACTTC.

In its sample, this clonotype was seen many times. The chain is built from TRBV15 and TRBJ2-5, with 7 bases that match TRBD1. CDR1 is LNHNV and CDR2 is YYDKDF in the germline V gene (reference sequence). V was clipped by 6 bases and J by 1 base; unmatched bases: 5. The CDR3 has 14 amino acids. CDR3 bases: TGTGCCACCAGTAACCGGGACAGCCAAGAGACCCAGTACTTC. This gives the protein CATSNRDSQETQYF.

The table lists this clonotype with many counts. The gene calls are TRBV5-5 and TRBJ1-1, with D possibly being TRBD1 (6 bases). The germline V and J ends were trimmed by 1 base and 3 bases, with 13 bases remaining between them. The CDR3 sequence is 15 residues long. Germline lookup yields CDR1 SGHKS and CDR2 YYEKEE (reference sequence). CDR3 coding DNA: TGTGCCAGCAGCTTGACCATCGGACAGCACACTGAAGCTTTCTTT. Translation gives CASSLTIGQHTEAFF. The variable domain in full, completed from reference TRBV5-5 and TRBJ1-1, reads DAGVTQSPTHLIKTRGQQVTLRCSPISGHKSVSWYQQVLGQGPQFIFQYYEKEERGRGNFPDRFSARQFPNYSSELNVNALLLGDSALYLCASSLTIGQHTEAFFGQGTRLTVV.

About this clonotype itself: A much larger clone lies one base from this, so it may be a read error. The DNA of the CDR3 is TGCGCCAGCAGCCAAGATTGGTGCAGCTCCTACAATGAGCAGTTCTTC. As protein: CASSQDWCSSYNEQFF. This chain connects TRBV4-3 to TRBJ2-1; no firm D call. The germline V gene has CDR1 LGHNA and CDR2 YSLEER. The CDR3 has 16 residues. The V gene lost 0 bases and the J gene lost 0 bases, with 9 bases spanning the gap.

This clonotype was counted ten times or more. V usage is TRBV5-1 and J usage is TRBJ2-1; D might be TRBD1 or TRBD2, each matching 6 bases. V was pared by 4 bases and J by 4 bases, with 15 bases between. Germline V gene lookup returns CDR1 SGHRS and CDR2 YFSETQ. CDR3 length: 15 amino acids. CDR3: CASSGRGRLYNEQFF. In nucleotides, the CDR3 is TGCGCCAGCAGCGGAAGGGGGAGGCTATACAATGAGCAGTTCTTC.

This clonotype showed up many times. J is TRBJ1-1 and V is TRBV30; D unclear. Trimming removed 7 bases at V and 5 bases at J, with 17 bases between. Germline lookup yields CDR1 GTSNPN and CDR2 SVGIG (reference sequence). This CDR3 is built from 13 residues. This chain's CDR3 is CASHDGSGTEAFF. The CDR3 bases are TGTGCCTCTCATGACGGTAGCGGGACTGAAGCTTTCTTT. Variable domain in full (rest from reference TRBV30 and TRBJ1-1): SQTIHQWPATLVQPVGSPLSLECTVEGTSNPNLYWYRQAAGRGLQLLFYSVGIGQISSEVPQNLSASRPQDRQFILSSKKLLLSDSGFYLCASHDGSGTEAFFGQGTRLTVV.

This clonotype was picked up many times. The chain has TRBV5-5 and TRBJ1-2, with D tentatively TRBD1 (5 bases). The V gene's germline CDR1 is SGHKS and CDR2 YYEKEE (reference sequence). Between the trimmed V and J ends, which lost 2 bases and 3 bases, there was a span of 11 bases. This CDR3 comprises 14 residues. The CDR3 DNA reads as TGTGCCAGCAGCTTCTCTGGGGGTCACTATGGCTACACCTTC. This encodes CASSFSGGHYGYTF.

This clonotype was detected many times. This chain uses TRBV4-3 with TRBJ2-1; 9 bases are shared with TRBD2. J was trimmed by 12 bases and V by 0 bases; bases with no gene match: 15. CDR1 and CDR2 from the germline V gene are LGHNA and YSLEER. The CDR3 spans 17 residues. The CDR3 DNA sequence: TGCGCCAGCAGCCAAGATCTGGCGGGAGGGGTATTCTTCGGGCAGTTCTTC. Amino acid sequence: CASSQDLAGGVFFGQFF.

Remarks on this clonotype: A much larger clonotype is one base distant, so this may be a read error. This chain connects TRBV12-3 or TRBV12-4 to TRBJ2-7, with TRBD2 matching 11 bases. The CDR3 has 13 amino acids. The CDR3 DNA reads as TGTTCAGGCGGGACTAGCGGCACCTACGAGCAGTACTTC. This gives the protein CSGGTSGTYEQYF.